This record concerns one TCR beta chain sequence. These data are taken from a study of PD-L1 blockade in urothelial cancer. Turning to the study itself: Of prior chemotherapy regimens, patients had received between 0 and 3. Blood gave a median about 150,000 T cells.

Using immunoSEQ multiplex PCR, the repertoire was profiled, and TCRdb retains in-frame clones only, with some absent. This table holds about 130,000 clones, approximately 84% found once. Time point described: pretreatment peripheral blood. Sequenced here: PBMCs, sampled around atezolizumab (anti-PD-L1) treatment. The source of this sequence is a man between 45 and 60 years old with urothelial cancer.

The CDR3 is CASRGRLAGMGEQFF. The CDR3 nucleotides are TGTGCCAGTAGAGGAAGACTAGCGGGGATGGGTGAGCAGTTCTTC. The J gene is TRBJ2-1, the V gene TRBV19; TRBD2 agrees at 11 bases. Germline-derived CDR1 and CDR2 are LNHDA and SQIVND (reference sequence). The CDR3 is made up of 15 amino acids. V was clipped by 6 bases and J by 9 bases; unmatched bases: 10.